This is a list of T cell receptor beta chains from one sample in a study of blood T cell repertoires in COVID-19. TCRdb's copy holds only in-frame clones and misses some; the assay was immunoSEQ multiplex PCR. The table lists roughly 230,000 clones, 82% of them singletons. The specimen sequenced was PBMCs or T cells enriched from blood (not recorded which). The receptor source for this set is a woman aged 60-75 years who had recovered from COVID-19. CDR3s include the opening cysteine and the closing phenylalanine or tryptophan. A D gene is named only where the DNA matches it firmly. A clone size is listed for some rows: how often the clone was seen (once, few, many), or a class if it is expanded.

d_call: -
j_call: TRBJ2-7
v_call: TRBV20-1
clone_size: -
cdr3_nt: TGCAGTGCCAGACAGGTCTACGAGCAGTACTTC
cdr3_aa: CSARQVYEQYF

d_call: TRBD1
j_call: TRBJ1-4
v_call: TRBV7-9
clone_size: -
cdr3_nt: TGTGCCAGCAGCCCGGGACAGGTCTTTGAAAAACTGTTTTTT
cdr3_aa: CASSPGQVFEKLFF

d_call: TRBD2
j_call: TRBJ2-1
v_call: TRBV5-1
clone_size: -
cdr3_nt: TGCGCCAGCAGCCGGACTAGCGTCGGCAATGAGCAGTTCTTC
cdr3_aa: CASSRTSVGNEQFF

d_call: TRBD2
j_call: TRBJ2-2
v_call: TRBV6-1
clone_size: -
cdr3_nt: TGTGCCAGCAGTGGGAGACTAGCGGGAGATGTCACCGGGGAGCTGTTTTTT
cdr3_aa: CASSGRLAGDVTGELFF

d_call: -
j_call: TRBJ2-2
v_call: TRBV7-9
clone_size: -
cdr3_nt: TGTGCCAGCAGCTTTCCCAGGGACACCGGGGAGCTGTTTTTT
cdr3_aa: CASSFPRDTGELFF

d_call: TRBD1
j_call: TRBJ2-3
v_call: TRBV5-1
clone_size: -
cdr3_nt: TGCGCCAGCAGCTTAGGACAGGGTTCAGATACGCAGTATTTT
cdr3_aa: CASSLGQGSDTQYF

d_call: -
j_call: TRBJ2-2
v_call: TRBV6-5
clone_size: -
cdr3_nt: TGTGCCAGCAGCAGGCAGGGTGTGAACACCGGGGAGCTGTTTTTT
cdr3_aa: CASSRQGVNTGELFF

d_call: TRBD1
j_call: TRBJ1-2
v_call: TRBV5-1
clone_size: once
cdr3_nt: TGCGCCAGCAGCCTGAAAAATCAGGGGGCGGAGGGCTACACCTTC
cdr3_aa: CASSLKNQGAEGYTF

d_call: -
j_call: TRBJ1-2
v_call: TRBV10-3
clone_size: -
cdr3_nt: TGTGCCATCAGTGAGTCTTGGCAGGGGCCCAACTCTTATGGCTACACCTTC
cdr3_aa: CAISESWQGPNSYGYTF

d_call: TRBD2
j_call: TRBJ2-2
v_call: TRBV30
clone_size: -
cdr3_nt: TGTGCCTGGAGTCCCCAGGGACTAGCGGACCACACCGGGGAGCTGTTTTTT
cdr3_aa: CAWSPQGLADHTGELFF

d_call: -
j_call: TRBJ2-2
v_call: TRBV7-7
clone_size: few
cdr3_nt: TGTGCCAGCAGCTTGGAGGGATCCGGGGAGCTGTTTTTT
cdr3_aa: CASSLEGSGELFF

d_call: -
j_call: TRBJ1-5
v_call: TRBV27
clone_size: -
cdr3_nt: TGTGCCAGCAGTTTATCGAGGGATCAGCCCCAGCATTTT
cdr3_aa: CASSLSRDQPQHF

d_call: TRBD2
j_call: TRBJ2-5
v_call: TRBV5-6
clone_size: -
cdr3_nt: TGTGCCAGCAGCCCCAGCGGGGGAATGGCAGAGACCCAGTACTTC
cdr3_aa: CASSPSGGMAETQYF

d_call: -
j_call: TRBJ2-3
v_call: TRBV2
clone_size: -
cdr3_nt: TGTGCCAGCAGATCGAGGGGGACCACAGATACGCAGTATTTT
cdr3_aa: CASRSRGTTDTQYF

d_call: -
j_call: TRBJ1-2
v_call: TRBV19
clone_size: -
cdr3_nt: TGTGCCAGTAGTATCCAGGAATACCCCTATGGCTACACCTTC
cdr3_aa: CASSIQEYPYGYTF

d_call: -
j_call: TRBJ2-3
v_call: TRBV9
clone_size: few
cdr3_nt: TGTGCCAGCAGCGTAGACAGCAGGGGAATTGATACGCAGTATTTT
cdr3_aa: CASSVDSRGIDTQYF

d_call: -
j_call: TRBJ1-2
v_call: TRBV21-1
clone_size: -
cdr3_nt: TGTGCCAGCAACCGTGGGGGGTACTATGGCTACACCTTC
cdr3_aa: CASNRGGYYGYTF

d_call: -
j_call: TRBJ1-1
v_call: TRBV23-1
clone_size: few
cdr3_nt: TGCGCCAGCAGTCAATACGAGCAAGCGAACACTGAAGCTTTCTTT
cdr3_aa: CASSQYEQANTEAFF

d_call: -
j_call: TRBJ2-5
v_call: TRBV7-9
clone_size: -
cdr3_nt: TGTGCCAGCAGCTGGCTGGGGGGGGCCCGAGAGACCCAGTACTTC
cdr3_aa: CASSWLGGARETQYF

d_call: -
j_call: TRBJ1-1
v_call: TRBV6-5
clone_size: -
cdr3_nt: TGTGCCAGCAGTTGGCAGACAGGCCCGAACACTGAAGCTTTCTTT
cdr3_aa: CASSWQTGPNTEAFF

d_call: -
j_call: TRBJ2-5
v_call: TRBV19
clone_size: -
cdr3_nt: TGTGCCAGTAAGAGTCGTGCGGAGACCCAGTACTTC
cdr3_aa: CASKSRAETQYF

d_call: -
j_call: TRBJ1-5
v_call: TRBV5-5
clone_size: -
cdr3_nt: TGTGCCAGCAGCCTTGGGCAGGGTATAGAGCAGCCCCAGCATTTT
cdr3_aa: CASSLGQGIEQPQHF

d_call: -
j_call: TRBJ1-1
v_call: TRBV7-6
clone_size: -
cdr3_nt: TGTGCCAGCAGCCAAGAGATACAGGGGAACACTGAAGCTTTCTTT
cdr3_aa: CASSQEIQGNTEAFF

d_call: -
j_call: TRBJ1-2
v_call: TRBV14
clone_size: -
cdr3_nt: TGTGCCAGCAGCCAAGAGGGGCGTGGGGGCTACACCTTC
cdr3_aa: CASSQEGRGGYTF

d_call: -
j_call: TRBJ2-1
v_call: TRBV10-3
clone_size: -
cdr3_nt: TGTGCCATCAGTGAGAAACAGGGTGGGACCTACAATGAGCAGTTCTTC
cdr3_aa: CAISEKQGGTYNEQFF

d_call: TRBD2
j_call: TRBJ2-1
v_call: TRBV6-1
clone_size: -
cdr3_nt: TGTGCCAGCATCGTCGGAGCCCTAGCGGGGGGTGAGCAGTTCTTC
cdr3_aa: CASIVGALAGGEQFF

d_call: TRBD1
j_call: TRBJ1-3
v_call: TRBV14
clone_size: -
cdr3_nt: TGTGCCAGCAGCCAGTGGACAGGCGGAAACACCATATATTTT
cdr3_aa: CASSQWTGGNTIYF

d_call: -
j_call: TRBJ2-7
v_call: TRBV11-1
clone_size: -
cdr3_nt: TGTGCCAGCAGCCCCTCGGGTACCCACGAGCAGTACTTC
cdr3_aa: CASSPSGTHEQYF

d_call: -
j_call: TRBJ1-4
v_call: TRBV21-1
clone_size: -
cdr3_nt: TGTGCCAGCAGCAAAATGAAGGACAGGGGAAGTGAAAAACTGTTTTTT
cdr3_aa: CASSKMKDRGSEKLFF

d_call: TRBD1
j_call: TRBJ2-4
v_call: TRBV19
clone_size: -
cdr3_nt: TGTGCCAGTAGACGGGACAGCGACAATCTAGCCAAAAACATTCAGTACTTC
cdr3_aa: CASRRDSDNLAKNIQYF

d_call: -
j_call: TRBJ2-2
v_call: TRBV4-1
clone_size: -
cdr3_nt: TGCGCCAGCAGCCAAGGGGTGGGGGCGAGTACCGGGGAGCTGTTTTTT
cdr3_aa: CASSQGVGASTGELFF

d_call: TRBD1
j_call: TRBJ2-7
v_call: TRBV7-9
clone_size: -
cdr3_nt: TGTGCCAGCAGCTTAAAGGGACAGGGGAGGACCTTC
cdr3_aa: CASSLKGQGRTF

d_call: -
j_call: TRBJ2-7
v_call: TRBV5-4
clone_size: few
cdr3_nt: TGTGCCAGCAGCTTGGATTCTGTCCCCACTAAGCAGTACTTC
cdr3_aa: CASSLDSVPTKQYF

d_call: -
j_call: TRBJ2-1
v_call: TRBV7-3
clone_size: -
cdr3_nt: TGTGCCAGCAGTTCTGCGGGGGCAAACAATGAGCAGTTCTTC
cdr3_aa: CASSSAGANNEQFF

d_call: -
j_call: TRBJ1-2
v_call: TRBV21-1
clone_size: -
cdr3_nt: TGTGCCACCCCGGGACAGGGACGAGCCTACACCTTC
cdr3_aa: CATPGQGRAYTF

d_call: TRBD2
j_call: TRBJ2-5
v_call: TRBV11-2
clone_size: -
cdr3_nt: TGTGCCAGCAGCTTAGCGGGGACTACCATAGAGACCCAGTACTTC
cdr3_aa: CASSLAGTTIETQYF

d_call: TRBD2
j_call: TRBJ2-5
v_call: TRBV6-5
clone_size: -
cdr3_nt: TGTGCCAGCAGTCTAGCGGACAAAGAGACCCAGTACTTC
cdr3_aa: CASSLADKETQYF

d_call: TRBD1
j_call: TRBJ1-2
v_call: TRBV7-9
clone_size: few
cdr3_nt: TGTGCCAGCAGCGACAGGGACGAGAACTATGGCTACACCTTC
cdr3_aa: CASSDRDENYGYTF

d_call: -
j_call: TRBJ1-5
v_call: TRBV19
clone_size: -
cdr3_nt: TGTGCCAGTAGTATAGGACAGAGTTATAGCAATCAGCCCCAGCATTTT
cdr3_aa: CASSIGQSYSNQPQHF